These 24 T cell receptor beta chains were sequenced from one sample in a study of patients and donors after allogeneic stem cell transplantation (dated by TCRdb to the early 2020s). The method behind the library was RT-PCR. Sequenced using a NextSeq 550. TCRdb passed the public sequencing reads through fastp at Q25 and MiXCR, retaining productive beta sequences. Rows with one shared CDR3 protein collapse into an entry with the most common genes and DNA. This sample gives about a million distinct CDR3 sequences in total; roughly 18% of them show up just once. Together, the top ten hold around 6% of the sample. The material sequenced was blood, either unsorted or a sorted T cell fraction (not recorded which). The origin of the receptors is a human donor who was either an allogeneic HSCT recipient or a stem cell or donor lymphocyte infusion donor (not recorded which). It is not recorded whose cells these are; they may come from a transplant donor.

There are a few counts of this clonotype. The V call is TRBV7-2, the J call TRBJ2-5; no reliable D call. The CDR3 extends over 12 amino acids. V was cut by 1 base and J by 9 bases, with 9 bases left in between. Germline lookup yields CDR1 SGHTA and CDR2 FQGNSA. CDR3 nucleotide sequence: TGTGCCAGCAGCTTAGAAGACTCGGCCCAGTACTTC. It encodes CASSLEDSAQYF.

This chain connects TRBV28 to TRBJ2-7, with D perhaps TRBD1 (6 bases). Germline V gives CDR1 MDHEN, CDR2 SYDVKM. The CDR3 is 16 amino acids. V lost 5 bases, J lost 4 bases, and 21 bases lay in between. Here the CDR3 reads CASSPIPPQGKYEQYF. The CDR3 DNA is TGTGCCAGCAGTCCTATACCACCCCAGGGGAAATACGAGCAGTACTTC.

This clonotype was seen only once. This chain connects TRBV9 to TRBJ2-1, with a possible D match to TRBD2 (5 bases). Germline V gives CDR1 SGDLS, CDR2 YYNGEE. CDR3 size: 15 residues. Trimming left V 2 bases short and J 2 bases short, with 11 bases between. CDR3 sequence reads: CASSVDFRTYNEQFF. In DNA, the CDR3 is TGTGCCAGCAGCGTGGACTTCCGAACCTACAATGAGCAGTTCTTC.

V and J are TRBV6-2 or TRBV6-3 and TRBJ1-6; TRBD1 matches at 9 bases. Germline V gene data show CDR1 as MNHEY and CDR2 as SVGEGT. The CDR3 contains 17 residues. The ends lost 7 bases at V and 0 bases at J; junction bases unmatched: 7. CDR3 amino acids: CASTRTGDSSYNSPLHF. The CDR3, as DNA: TGTGCCAGCACGAGGACAGGGGACAGCTCCTATAATTCACCCCTCCACTTT.

This sequence joins TRBV12-3 or TRBV12-4 and TRBJ2-7; TRBD2 matches at 8 bases. This CDR3 has 15 residues. The ends lost 6 bases at V and 2 bases at J; junction bases unmatched: 9. CDR3 coding DNA: TGTGCCAGCAGAACTACGGGGGGGGGCACCTACGAGCAGTACTTC. Protein sequence: CASRTTGGGTYEQYF.

This clonotype has a count of ten or more. CDR3 DNA sequence: TGTGCCAGCGGACCTGATGGCGGCGAGCAGTACTTC. This sequence encodes CASGPDGGEQYF. The chain combines TRBV12-3 or TRBV12-4 with TRBJ2-7; D ambiguous. V was cut by 8 bases and J by 6 bases, with 14 bases left in between. The CDR3 is 12 amino acids.

V usage is TRBV6-2 or TRBV6-3 and J usage is TRBJ2-3; 10 bases match TRBD2. V gave up 1 base and J gave up 7 bases; unmatched junction bases: 8. Germline-derived CDR1 and CDR2 are MNHEY and SVGEGT. The CDR3 has 16 residues. This CDR3 is CASSYFQRGGWNTQYF. CDR3 nucleotides: TGTGCCAGCAGTTACTTCCAGCGGGGGGGCTGGAATACGCAGTATTTT.

In its sample, this clonotype was seen a few times. The rearrangement joins TRBV7-2 to TRBJ2-4; D not certain. V was clipped by 5 bases and J by 3 bases, with 14 bases between them. The CDR3 covers 15 residues. From germline, CDR1 is SGHTA and CDR2 FQGNSA. CDR3: CASSNAEIIKNIQYF. In nucleotides, the CDR3 is TGTGCCAGCAGCAATGCGGAGATTATCAAAAACATTCAGTACTTC.

The chain joins TRBV7-8 to TRBJ2-3; the match to TRBD2 covers 8 bases. V lost 7 bases to trimming and J lost 5 bases; unmatched junction nucleotides: 14. This CDR3 is built from 16 residues. Germline V gene data show CDR1 as SGHVS and CDR2 as FQNEAQ. The CDR3: CASTLTTGGPQDTQYF. The DNA for the CDR3 is TGTGCCAGCACCCTCACCACGGGAGGGCCGCAAGATACGCAGTATTTT.

The chain is built from TRBV6-1 and TRBJ2-5; 13 nucleotides match TRBD2. The CDR3 length is 15 residues. Germline values: CDR1 MNHNS, CDR2 SASEGT. Germline trimming cut 6 bases from V and 7 bases from J; bases unmatched to any gene: 8. The CDR3 reads CASSSLAGGQGTQYF. DNA of the CDR3: TGTGCCAGCAGCTCACTAGCGGGAGGGCAGGGGACCCAGTACTTC.

The chain uses TRBV5-1 and TRBJ2-1; 10 positions match TRBD2. The CDR3 loop spans 14 amino acids. The V gene's germline CDR1 is SGHRS and CDR2 YFSETQ. J was trimmed by 9 bases and V by 4 bases; bases with no gene match: 7. The CDR3 sequence: CASSRETSGLEQFF. DNA for the CDR3: TGCGCCAGCAGCCGGGAGACTAGCGGGCTTGAGCAGTTCTTC.

The chain combines TRBV6-1 with TRBJ1-3; the D gene is possibly TRBD1 (5 bases). The germline V and J ends were trimmed by 7 bases and 0 bases, with 13 bases remaining between them. This CDR3 has 15 residues. Germline V gives CDR1 MNHNS, CDR2 SASEGT. The CDR3, as DNA: TGTGCCAGCACTGAGACAGTGACCTCTGGAAACACCATATATTTT. Amino acids: CASTETVTSGNTIYF.

J is TRBJ2-7 and V is TRBV27, with D possibly being TRBD2 (7 bases). V gave up 2 bases and J gave up 3 bases, with 11 bases separating them. The CDR3 covers 14 residues. Germline CDR1 and CDR2: MNHEY and SMNVEV (reference sequence). This chain's CDR3 is CASSLLGGHYEQYF. The CDR3 coding sequence is TGTGCCAGCAGTTTACTCGGGGGGCACTACGAGCAGTACTTC.

The table lists this clonotype with a few counts. CDR3 nucleotides: TGTGCCAGCAGCCCCCAGGGGGGAGCGGGAGGGAGGGAGCAGTACTTC. Protein: CASSPQGGAGGREQYF. J is TRBJ2-7 and V is TRBV7-8; 10 bases match TRBD2. Germline CDR1 reads SGHVS; CDR2 reads FQNEAQ. This CDR3 comprises 16 residues. The ends lost 5 bases at V and 7 bases at J; junction bases unmatched: 14.

The rearrangement uses TRBV9 and TRBJ2-1; 11 nucleotides agree with TRBD1. V gave up 3 bases and J gave up 8 bases; unmatched junction bases: 7. The CDR3 loop spans 15 amino acids. Germline V gene lookup returns CDR1 SGDLS and CDR2 YYNGEE. CDR3 region: CASSAGQGAIYEQFF. The CDR3 DNA follows: TGTGCCAGCAGCGCCGGACAGGGGGCGATCTATGAGCAGTTCTTC. The full variable domain, rest sourced from reference TRBV9 and TRBJ2-1, is DSGVTQTPKHLITATGQRVTLRCSPRSGDLSVYWYQQSLDQGLQFLIQYYNGEERAKGNILERFSAQQFPDLHSELNLSSLELGDSALYFCASSAGQGAIYEQFFGPGTRLTVL.

This clonotype was seen a handful of times. The V gene is TRBV12-3 or TRBV12-4, the J gene TRBJ2-5, with 8 nucleotides matching TRBD1. The V segment lost 5 bases and the J segment 5 bases; nucleotides outside the gene matches: 10. The CDR3 is 15 amino acids. This CDR3 reads CASSPHQTGVETQYF. The CDR3 coding sequence is TGTGCCAGCAGTCCCCATCAGACAGGGGTGGAGACCCAGTACTTC.

The gene calls are TRBV14 and TRBJ1-2, with no clear D. Per germline, CDR1 SGHDN and CDR2 FVKESK. V was trimmed by 1 base and J by 7 bases, leaving 13 bases between them. The CDR3 extends over 14 amino acids. In DNA form, the CDR3 reads TGTGCCAGCAGCCAAGTTTCCAGCCTGATTGGCTACACCTTC. This gives the protein CASSQVSSLIGYTF. The whole variable domain, remainder taken from reference TRBV14 and TRBJ1-2, is EAGVTQFPSHSVIEKGQTVTLRCDPISGHDNLYWYRRVMGKEIKFLLHFVKESKQDESGMPNNRFLAERTGGTYSTLKVQPAELEDSGVYFCASSQVSSLIGYTFGSGTRLTVV.

J is TRBJ2-7 and V is TRBV12-3 or TRBV12-4; TRBD2 is a possible D gene (5 bases). Trimming took off 6 bases at V and 3 bases at J, with 18 bases between the two ends. The CDR3 consists of 15 residues. CDR3 sequence: CASSIRGFLYYEQYF. DNA of the CDR3: TGTGCCAGCAGCATCAGAGGGTTCCTCTACTACGAGCAGTACTTC.

The chain couples TRBV2 to TRBJ2-1, with D perhaps given as TRBD1 or TRBD2 (5 bases each). Germline CDR1 reads SNHLY; CDR2 reads FYNNEI. Trimming pared 7 bases from V and 1 base from J, leaving 11 bases between. The CDR3 runs 14 residues. DNA of the CDR3: TGTGCCAGCATACGGGACCTATCCTACAATGAGCAGTTCTTC. Encoded protein: CASIRDLSYNEQFF.

The chain is built from TRBV12-3 or TRBV12-4 and TRBJ2-1; a possible D gene is TRBD1 (5 bases). The CDR3 extends over 13 amino acids. Deletions cut 5 bases from V and 3 bases from J, with 8 bases between. The DNA for the CDR3 is TGTGCCAGCAGTCCGACAGACTACAATGAGCAGTTCTTC. Its translation: CASSPTDYNEQFF.

The J gene is TRBJ2-1, the V gene TRBV6-5; 8 nucleotides agree with TRBD1. V shed 3 bases and J 8 bases; nucleotides not matched to a gene: 6. The CDR3 loop spans 14 amino acids. The germline gives CDR1 MNHEY, CDR2 SVGAGI. The CDR3 bases are TGTGCCAGCAGTTATAACAGGGGGTGGGATGAGCAGTTCTTC. Protein sequence: CASSYNRGWDEQFF.

The chain recombines TRBV11-2 with TRBJ2-3, with D possibly matching TRBD2 (6 bases). The length of the CDR3 is 15 residues. The V end lost 6 bases, the J end lost 6 bases, and 19 bases lay between the germline ends. The germline V gene has CDR1 SGHAT and CDR2 FQNNGV. The CDR3 DNA sequence: TGTGCCAGCAGGGTCCCGGGACTTATTTCTGATACGCAGTATTTT. This gives the protein CASRVPGLISDTQYF.

This clonotype came up a few times. This chain connects TRBV12-3 or TRBV12-4 to TRBJ2-7; 9 bases agree with TRBD1. Trimming at V came to 4 bases and at J to 6 bases, leaving 4 bases not matched to a gene. CDR3 length: 13 residues. CDR3 sequence reads: CASSSTTGGEQYF. DNA of the CDR3: TGTGCCAGCAGTTCGACGACAGGGGGCGAGCAGTACTTC.

This sequence joins TRBV9 and TRBJ2-2, with D perhaps being TRBD1 or TRBD2 (5 bases each). This CDR3 spans 16 amino acids. V was clipped by 4 bases and J by 7 bases, with 20 bases between them. Per germline, CDR1 SGDLS and CDR2 YYNGEE. The CDR3 DNA reads as TGTGCCAGCAGCATACGGGCAGGGAGCTTTGTCGGGGAGCTGTTTTTT. Protein product: CASSIRAGSFVGELFF.